Listed below are T cell receptor beta chains from one sample, sequenced in a study of T cell clones after liver transplantation. Only in-frame clones appear in the TCRdb table, and some are missing; sequencing was by immunoSEQ multiplex PCR. The repertoire has more than 95,000 clones, less than 95% of them found once; the top ten carry roughly 0.8%. The sample consisted of CD4+ T cells from blood, taken 12 months after liver transplant. The source is a human patient who received a liver transplant. Part of the T cells may come from the graft donor. CDR3s include the opening cysteine and the closing phenylalanine or tryptophan. A D gene is named only where the DNA matches it firmly. Clone size is stated in some rows and not others, as once, few, many or a class when expanded.

clone size	J gene	D gene	V gene	CDR3 DNA	CDR3 protein
-	TRBJ1-1	TRBD1	TRBV7-3	TGTGCCAGCAGCCTATCCCAGGGGGGAATGAACACTGAAGCTTTCTTT	CASSLSQGGMNTEAFF
-	TRBJ1-2	-	TRBV27	TGTGCCAGCAGTTTACGAGGGTACGGTGGCTACACCTTC	CASSLRGYGGYTF
few	TRBJ1-5	TRBD1	TRBV18	TGTGCCAGCTCAGACGGGACAGCCTTATCTGGCCAGCCCCAGCATTTT	CASSDGTALSGQPQHF
-	TRBJ2-5	-	TRBV4-1	TGCGCCAGCAGACGGGGATCCCAAGAGACCCAGTACTTC	CASRRGSQETQYF
-	TRBJ1-1	-	TRBV28	TGTGCCAGCAGTCCCAATAGACAGACAGAAGCTTTCTTT	CASSPNRQTEAFF
-	TRBJ1-1	TRBD1	TRBV29-1	TGCAGCGTTGAAGGACTAAGGGACAGGGGGGACACTGAAGCTTTCTTT	CSVEGLRDRGDTEAFF
-	TRBJ2-2	-	TRBV5-1	TGCGCCAGCAGCTTGGCTGCAGGGAACACCGGGGAGCTGTTTTTT	CASSLAAGNTGELFF
-	TRBJ2-5	-	TRBV5-4	TGTGCCAGCAGCTTGGCCGGCAGGGGCTGGCGGGAGACCCAGTACTTC	CASSLAGRGWRETQYF
-	TRBJ2-1	-	TRBV28	TGTGCCAGCAGTCCCCGTTCTAGCGTACACAATGAGCAGTTCTTC	CASSPRSSVHNEQFF
-	TRBJ2-2	-	TRBV29-1	TGCAGCGTTGAGGTGGGAGTCGGGGAGCTGTTTTTT	CSVEVGVGELFF
-	TRBJ2-5	TRBD1	TRBV5-1	TGCGCCAGCAGCCTACAGGGGGCTCAAGAGACCCAGTACTTC	CASSLQGAQETQYF
-	TRBJ2-1	-	TRBV27	TGTGCCACTCCCGTCACGAAGACAGGAAACGCACCTAGGAATGAGCAGTTCTTC	CATPVTKTGNAPRNEQFF
-	TRBJ2-5	-	TRBV9	TGTGCCAGCAGCGTAGCAAGTCTACGGGACCAAGAGACCCAGTACTTC	CASSVASLRDQETQYF
once	TRBJ2-7	-	TRBV4-1	TGCGCCAGCAGCTACAAACCTACAGGGACCGAGCAGTACTTC	CASSYKPTGTEQYF
-	TRBJ2-3	TRBD2	TRBV4-2	TGTGCCAGCAGCCAGCTAGTAGCGGGAGAGAGCACAGATACGCAGTATTTT	CASSQLVAGESTDTQYF
-	TRBJ2-3	TRBD2	TRBV19	TGTGCCAGTAGTAGGGAGGGAGATGGCACAGATACGCAGTATTTT	CASSREGDGTDTQYF
-	TRBJ2-1	-	TRBV9	TGTGCCAGCAGCATAATGACAAATTACAATGAGCAGTTCTTC	CASSIMTNYNEQFF
-	TRBJ2-7	TRBD1	TRBV18	TGTGCCAGCTCACGGGACAGGACGCGTTACGAGCAGTACTTC	CASSRDRTRYEQYF
-	TRBJ2-4	-	TRBV6-1	TGTGCCAGCAGTGAAGGGGGAGCCAAAAACATTCAGTACTTC	CASSEGGAKNIQYF
once	TRBJ2-3	TRBD2	TRBV5-1	TGCGCCAGCAGACAGACTAGCGGTAGCACAGATACGCAGTATTTT	CASRQTSGSTDTQYF
-	TRBJ2-7	TRBD1	TRBV5-1	TGCGCCAGCAGCTTGGTTGCGACAGGGGGCTACGAGCAGTACTTC	CASSLVATGGYEQYF
-	TRBJ2-3	TRBD1	TRBV7-3	TGTGCCAGCAGCGGGACAGGTAGCACAGATACGCAGTATTTT	CASSGTGSTDTQYF
-	TRBJ2-3	TRBD2	TRBV28	TGTGCCAGCAGCCTCCGGACTAGCGGGTCTAGCACAGATACGCAGTATTTT	CASSLRTSGSSTDTQYF
-	TRBJ1-4	TRBD1	TRBV28	TGTGCCAGCAGTTTATCGGACAGGGGTAATGAAAAACTGTTTTTT	CASSLSDRGNEKLFF
-	TRBJ2-5	-	TRBV19	TGTGCCAGTAGTATAGACCCAGGGGCGGAGACCCAGTACTTC	CASSIDPGAETQYF
-	TRBJ2-1	TRBD1	TRBV9	TGTGCCAGCATCCGGACAGGGAGGTACAATGAGCAGTTCTTC	CASIRTGRYNEQFF
-	TRBJ2-5	-	TRBV29-1	TGCAGCGTTGATTACACCCTCCAAGAGACCCAGTACTTC	CSVDYTLQETQYF
few	TRBJ2-3	-	TRBV7-8	TGTGCCAGCAGCTTATTTCTGGGCGGATCCACAGATACGCAGTATTTT	CASSLFLGGSTDTQYF
-	TRBJ2-5	-	TRBV27	TGTGCCAGCAGTCCGGGGCATGAGCTTCGAGGGGAGACCCAGTACTTC	CASSPGHELRGETQYF
-	TRBJ2-3	-	TRBV2	TGTGCCAGCACGAGTGCGGGAACTACGCAGTATTTT	CASTSAGTTQYF
-	TRBJ2-5	-	TRBV5-1	TGCGCCAGCAGCTCCGGAGGGGGGGAAGAGACCCAGTACTTC	CASSSGGGEETQYF
-	TRBJ1-2	-	TRBV11-2	TGTGCCAGCAGCCAATCGATGCGTTATGGCTACACCTTC	CASSQSMRYGYTF
-	TRBJ1-2	-	TRBV14	TGTGCCAGCAGCCAAGTAGAACACTATGGCTACACCTTC	CASSQVEHYGYTF
-	TRBJ1-4	-	TRBV30	TGTGCCTGGAGTAAGGACGTTCTGGGTGAAAAACTGTTTTTT	CAWSKDVLGEKLFF
-	TRBJ1-3	TRBD1	TRBV19	TGTGCCAGTATCCGGACAGGGGCTGGAAACACCATATATTTT	CASIRTGAGNTIYF
-	TRBJ2-2	-	TRBV11-2	TGTGCCAGCAGCCCCACCGGGGAGCTGTTTTTT	CASSPTGELFF
once	TRBJ2-7	-	TRBV7-9	TGTGCCAGCAGCTCGGCGGCAAGCTACGAGCAGTACTTC	CASSSAASYEQYF
-	TRBJ2-5	TRBD2	TRBV5-1	TGCGCCAGCAGCTTGGCCTTAGCGGGGTTGGAGACCCAGTACTTC	CASSLALAGLETQYF
-	TRBJ2-3	TRBD2	TRBV5-1	TGCGCCAGCAGCCTTCGGACTAGCGGGAGGACAGATACGCAGTATTTT	CASSLRTSGRTDTQYF
-	TRBJ2-3	TRBD1	TRBV28	TGTGCCAGCAGTAGACAGGGGGGCACAGATACGCAGTATTTT	CASSRQGGTDTQYF
-	TRBJ2-1	TRBD1	TRBV2	TGTGCCAGCAGTCTACAGGGGGGTGAGCAGTTCTTC	CASSLQGGEQFF
-	TRBJ2-5	-	TRBV1	TGCACCAGCAGCCCCACATTAAAACTAGCGGGAGATCCCCAAGAGACCCAGTACTTC	CTSSPTLKLAGDPQETQYF
-	TRBJ2-2	-	TRBV18	TGTGCCAGCTCACCAAGGGCGGACACCGGGGAGCTGTTTTTT	CASSPRADTGELFF
-	TRBJ1-1	-	TRBV30	TGTGCCTGGAGTGTCGAAGTCCGGGGCACTGAAGCTTTCTTT	CAWSVEVRGTEAFF
-	TRBJ2-5	TRBD1	TRBV7-3	TGTGCCAGCAGCTCAGGGACAGGGAGGCAAGAGACCCAGTACTTC	CASSSGTGRQETQYF
-	TRBJ2-7	TRBD1	TRBV5-8	TGTGCCAGCAGAGAACCGGGACAGGGCTCCTACGAGCAGTACTTC	CASREPGQGSYEQYF
-	TRBJ2-1	-	TRBV18	TGTGCCAGCTCACCATGGGCTGGGGATGAGCAGTTCTTC	CASSPWAGDEQFF
-	TRBJ2-7	TRBD1	TRBV11-3	TGTGCCAGCAGCCCACATACAGGGGCTGGCTACGAGCAGTACTTC	CASSPHTGAGYEQYF
-	TRBJ2-2	TRBD1	TRBV29-1	TGCAGCGTCGGCTCTAGGGGGCGGACCGGGGAGCTGTTTTTT	CSVGSRGRTGELFF
-	TRBJ2-1	TRBD2	TRBV19	TGTGCCAGTTCCCCCCGCCGGCTAGCGGGACCCAATGAGCAGTTCTTC	CASSPRRLAGPNEQFF
-	TRBJ2-2	TRBD2	TRBV5-3	TGTGCCAGAAATTCGGGAGGGCGGATCGGGGAGCTGTTTTTT	CARNSGGRIGELFF
-	TRBJ2-7	TRBD1	TRBV18	TGTGCCAGCTCACCACGGACCGGGACAGGAGACTACGAGCAGTACTTC	CASSPRTGTGDYEQYF